This T cell receptor (beta chain) came from a study of patients and donors after allogeneic stem cell transplantation. One entry per CDR3 protein, called by TCRdb with MiXCR from the RT-PCR reads. Of 800,000 to 1,000,000 distinct CDR3 sequences listed, roughly 17% are singletons. The CDR3 consists of 14 residues. V lost 5 bases and J lost 6, with 17 bases in between. This sequence originates from a human donor who was either an allogeneic HSCT recipient or a stem cell or donor lymphocyte infusion donor (not recorded which). It is not recorded whose cells these are; they may come from a transplant donor. The sequenced sample was blood, either unsorted or a sorted T cell fraction (not recorded which). The rearrangement joins TRBV12-3 or TRBV12-4 to TRBJ2-7; possibly TRBD2 for D (5 bases). CDR3 in DNA: TGTGCCAGCAGTACCGACTATTTATCTCGCGAGCAGTACTTC. It encodes CASSTDYLSREQYF.